This T cell receptor beta chain originates from a study of cytomegalovirus exposure and HLA in healthy donors. Turning to the study itself: A later analysis reported the 90 to 150 validation repertoires used the same platform as the approximately 650 first-cohort repertoires.

Whole-study findings and limits: As confirmed in vitro, a few CMV-associated chains were specific for CMV antigens. A list of about 180 TCR beta chains associated with cytomegalovirus was given.

As for this clone: Its antigen is undetermined.

Produced via immunoSEQ multiplex PCR; TCRdb's table is partial and in-frame only. The sample holds 110,000 or so clones, approximately 88% seen once. Separate from the roughly 730-subject first cohort, the approximately 120-subject validation cohort was the one that the donors belonged to. The ends lost 8 bases at V and 0 bases at J; junction bases unmatched: 2. There are 14 residues in the CDR3. Germline CDR1 is SGDLS and CDR2 is YYNGEE. This sequence was found in a man between 18 and 35 years old in good health and CMV-seronegative. The V gene is TRBV9, the J gene TRBJ2-6, with 7 nucleotides matching TRBD1. The sequenced sample consisted of PBMCs. DNA of the CDR3: TGTGCCAGTACAGGGGCCTCTGGGGCCAACGTCCTGACTTTC. Residues: CASTGASGANVLTF.